This T cell receptor (beta chain) was obtained from a study of OX40 agonist ivuxolimab in advanced cancers. Germline V gene sequence: CDR1 SGHTA, CDR2 FQGTGA. With 5 bases removed from V and 5 bases from J, the gap between germline ends came to 19 bases. This CDR3 is 15 amino acids long. Data came from immunoSEQ multiplex PCR; TCRdb stores just in-frame clones and leaves some out. Counted here are about 80,000 clones, around 94% occurring once; the ten biggest clones make up 8% to 13%. Study-wide results and limits: There was clonal expansion of CD4+ and CD8+ blood T cells by week 6 at 0.1 to 3.0 mg/kg.

In regard to this clone: Its specificity is unknown.

This sequence was found in an adult with an advanced solid tumor such as melanoma, head and neck, liver or kidney cancer. The source was CD4+ or CD8+ T cells sorted from blood, collected in a trial of the OX40 agonist ivuxolimab. The rearrangement links TRBV7-3 to TRBJ2-7; D call uncertain. The CDR3 sequence: CASSPGRSPSHEQYF. As DNA, the CDR3 is TGTGCCAGCAGCCCCGGACGTAGCCCTTCTCACGAGCAGTACTTC.